This TCR beta chain was captured in a study of breast tumors, draining lymph nodes, adjacent tissues. This CDR3 spans 16 amino acids. V gave up 3 bases and J gave up 2 bases; unmatched junction bases: 6. The V gene's germline CDR1 is SGHTA and CDR2 FQGTGA. Each CDR3 protein is one row after TCRdb ran MiXCR on the multiplex PCR reads. The sample lists hundreds of thousands of distinct CDR3 sequences, less than 40% seen once, with 1.3% to 1.5% in the top ten. There are many counts of this clonotype. The antigen remains unidentified. Samples came from axillary lymph nodes draining the breast cancer. General observations from the study: That most tumor T cells come from lymph nodes remained unproven. Tumor TCR diversity was below lymph nodes but above nontumor tissue. Most tumor T cells seemingly derive from lymph node, then expand in tumor. Tumor and nontumor repertoires were significantly more similar in luminal-like than in basal-like breast cancer.

The TCR sequence derives from a female donor with breast cancer. Some clones in this sample may be carry-over from other donors' samples. The V and J genes are TRBV7-3 and TRBJ2-3, with 9 nucleotides matching TRBD2. Sequencing used axillary lymph node tissue. The DNA of the CDR3 is TGTGCCAGCAGCTTTTCGACTAGCGGAGCCACAGATACGCAGTATTTT. This gives the protein CASSFSTSGATDTQYF.